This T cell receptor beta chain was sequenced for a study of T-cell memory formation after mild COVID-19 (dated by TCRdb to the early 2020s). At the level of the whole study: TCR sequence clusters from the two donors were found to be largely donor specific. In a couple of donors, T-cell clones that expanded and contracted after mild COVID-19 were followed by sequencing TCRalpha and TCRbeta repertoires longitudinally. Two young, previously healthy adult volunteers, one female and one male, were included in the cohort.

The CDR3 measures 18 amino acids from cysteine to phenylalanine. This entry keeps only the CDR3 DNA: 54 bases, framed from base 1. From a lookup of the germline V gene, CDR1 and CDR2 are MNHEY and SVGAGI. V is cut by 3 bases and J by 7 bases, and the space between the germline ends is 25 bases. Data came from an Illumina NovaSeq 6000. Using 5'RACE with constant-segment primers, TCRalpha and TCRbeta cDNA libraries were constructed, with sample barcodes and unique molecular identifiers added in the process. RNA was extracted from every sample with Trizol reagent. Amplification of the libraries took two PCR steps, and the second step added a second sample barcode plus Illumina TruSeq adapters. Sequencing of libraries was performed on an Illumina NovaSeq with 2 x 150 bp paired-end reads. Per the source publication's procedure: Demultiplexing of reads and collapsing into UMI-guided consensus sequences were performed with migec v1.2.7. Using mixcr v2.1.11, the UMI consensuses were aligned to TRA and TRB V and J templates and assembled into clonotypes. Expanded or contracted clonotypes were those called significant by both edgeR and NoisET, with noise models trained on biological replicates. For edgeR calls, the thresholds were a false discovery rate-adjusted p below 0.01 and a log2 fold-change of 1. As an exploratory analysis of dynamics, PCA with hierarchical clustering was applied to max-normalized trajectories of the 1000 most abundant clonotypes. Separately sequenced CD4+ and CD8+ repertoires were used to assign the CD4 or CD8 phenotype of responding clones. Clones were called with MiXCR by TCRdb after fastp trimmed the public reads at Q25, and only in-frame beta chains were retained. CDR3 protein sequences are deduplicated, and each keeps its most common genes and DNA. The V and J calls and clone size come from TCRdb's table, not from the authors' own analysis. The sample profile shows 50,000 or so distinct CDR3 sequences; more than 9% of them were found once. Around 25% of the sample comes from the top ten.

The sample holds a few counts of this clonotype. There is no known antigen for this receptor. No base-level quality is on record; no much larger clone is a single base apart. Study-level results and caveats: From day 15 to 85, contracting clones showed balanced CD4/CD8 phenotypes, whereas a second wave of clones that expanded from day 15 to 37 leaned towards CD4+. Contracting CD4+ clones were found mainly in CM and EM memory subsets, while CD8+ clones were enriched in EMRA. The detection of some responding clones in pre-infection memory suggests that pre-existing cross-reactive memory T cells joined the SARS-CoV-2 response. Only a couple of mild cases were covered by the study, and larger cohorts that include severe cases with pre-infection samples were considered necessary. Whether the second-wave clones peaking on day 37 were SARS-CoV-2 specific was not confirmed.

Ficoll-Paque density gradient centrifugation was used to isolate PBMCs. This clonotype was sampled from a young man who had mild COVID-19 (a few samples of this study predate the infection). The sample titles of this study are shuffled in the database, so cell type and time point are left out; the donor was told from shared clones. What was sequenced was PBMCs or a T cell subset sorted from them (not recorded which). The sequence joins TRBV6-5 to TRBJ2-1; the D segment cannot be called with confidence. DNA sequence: TGTGCCAGCAGTTATTCCACGCCCGGGTCTTACCTGGGGAATGAGCAGTTCTTC. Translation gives CASSYSTPGSYLGNEQFF.